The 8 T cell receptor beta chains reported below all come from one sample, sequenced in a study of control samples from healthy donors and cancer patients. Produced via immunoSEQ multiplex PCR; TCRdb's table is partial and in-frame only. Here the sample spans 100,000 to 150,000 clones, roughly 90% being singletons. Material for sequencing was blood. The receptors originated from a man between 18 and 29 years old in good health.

The CDR3 loop reads CASSAKGVQETQYF. The CDR3 DNA is TGTGCCAGCAGTGCCAAGGGGGTCCAAGAGACCCAGTACTTC. V and J are TRBV9 and TRBJ2-5, with D maybe TRBD1 (6 bases). CDR1 SGDLS and CDR2 YYNGEE come from the germline V gene. This CDR3 comprises 14 residues. Between the trimmed V and J ends, which lost 5 bases and 1 base, there was a span of 12 bases.

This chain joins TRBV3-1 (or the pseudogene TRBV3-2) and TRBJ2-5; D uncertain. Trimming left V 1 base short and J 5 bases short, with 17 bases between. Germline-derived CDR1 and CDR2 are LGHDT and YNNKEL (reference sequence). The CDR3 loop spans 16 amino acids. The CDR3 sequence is CASSQALSPGSETQYF. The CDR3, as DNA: TGTGCCAGCAGCCAAGCCCTGTCTCCCGGCTCCGAGACCCAGTACTTC.

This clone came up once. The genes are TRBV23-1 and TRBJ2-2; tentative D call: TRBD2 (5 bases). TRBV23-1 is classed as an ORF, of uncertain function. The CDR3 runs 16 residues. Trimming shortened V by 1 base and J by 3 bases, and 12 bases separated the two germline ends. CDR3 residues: CASSQYWECDTGELFF. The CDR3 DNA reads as TGCGCCAGCAGTCAATACTGGGAGTGCGACACCGGGGAGCTGTTTTTT.

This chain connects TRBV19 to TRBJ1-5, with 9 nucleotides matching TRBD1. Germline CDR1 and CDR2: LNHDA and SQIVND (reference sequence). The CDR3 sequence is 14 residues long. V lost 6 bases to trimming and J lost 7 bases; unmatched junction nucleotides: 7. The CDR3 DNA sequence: TGTGCCAGTAGCTGGGGACAGGGCGGACAGCCCCAGCATTTT. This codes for CASSWGQGGQPQHF.

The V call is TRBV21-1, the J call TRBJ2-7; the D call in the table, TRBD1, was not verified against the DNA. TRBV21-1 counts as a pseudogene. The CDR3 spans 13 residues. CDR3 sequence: CASSATQVNEQYF. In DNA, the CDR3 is TGTGCCAGCAGCGCAACGCAGGTCAACGAGCAGTACTTC.

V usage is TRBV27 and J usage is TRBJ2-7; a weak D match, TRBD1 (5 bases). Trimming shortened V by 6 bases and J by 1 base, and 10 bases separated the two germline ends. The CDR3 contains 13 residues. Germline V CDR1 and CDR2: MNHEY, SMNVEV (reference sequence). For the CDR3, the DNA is TGTGCCAGCAGGCGACAGCCTTCCTACGAGCAGTACTTC. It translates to CASRRQPSYEQYF.

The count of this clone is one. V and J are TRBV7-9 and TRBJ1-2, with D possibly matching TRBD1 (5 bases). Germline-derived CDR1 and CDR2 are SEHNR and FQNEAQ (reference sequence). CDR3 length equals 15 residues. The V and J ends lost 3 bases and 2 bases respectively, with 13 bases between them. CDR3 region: CASSFMGTANYGYTF. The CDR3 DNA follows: TGTGCCAGCAGCTTCATGGGGACGGCGAACTATGGCTACACCTTC.

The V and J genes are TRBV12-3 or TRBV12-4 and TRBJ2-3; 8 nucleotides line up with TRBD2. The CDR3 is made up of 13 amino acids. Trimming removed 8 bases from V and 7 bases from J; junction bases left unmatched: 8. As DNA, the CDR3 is TGTGCCAGCGAAGGGACTAGGGGGAATACGCAGTATTTT. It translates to CASEGTRGNTQYF.